These 22 T cell receptor beta chains originate from one sample sequenced in a study of early T cells in non-severe SARS-CoV-2 infection. In TCRdb, the 5' RACE reads were re-called with MiXCR into one record per CDR3 protein. The sample lists 57,000 or so distinct CDR3 sequences; around 5.6% were seen once. Sequencing used whole blood. These receptors were obtained from an adult who was a healthcare worker with PCR-confirmed SARS-CoV-2 infection or an uninfected control (not recorded which).

This clonotype occurred many times. The rearrangement links TRBV20-1 to TRBJ1-2; D is ambiguous. Between the trimmed V and J ends, which lost 5 bases and 3 bases, there was a span of 16 bases. This CDR3 has 14 amino acids. Germline V CDR1 and CDR2: DFQATT, SNEGSKA (reference sequence). CDR3 in amino acids: CSAVAVKGDYGYTF. The CDR3 nucleotides read TGCAGTGCTGTTGCCGTCAAGGGCGACTATGGCTACACCTTC.

At least ten counts were recorded for this clonotype. The chain recombines TRBV10-2 with TRBJ2-2; D possibly corresponds to TRBD1 (6 bases). This CDR3 contains 13 residues. Germline V gives CDR1 WSHSY, CDR2 SAAADI. With 6 bases removed from V and 5 bases from J, the gap between germline ends came to 10 bases. The CDR3 coding sequence is TGCGCCAGCAGATCGCAGGGGACCGGGGAGCTGTTTTTT. This gives the protein CASRSQGTGELFF.

The sample holds many counts of this clonotype. The rearrangement uses TRBV29-1 and TRBJ1-3; D is ambiguous. There are 12 residues in the CDR3. V was pared by 4 bases and J by 0 bases, with 4 bases between. CDR1 is SQVTM, CDR2 ANQGSEA, per germline. The CDR3 reads CSVVSSGNTIYF. CDR3 nucleotides: TGCAGCGTTGTCAGCTCTGGAAACACCATATATTTT.

This clonotype was recorded at least ten times. The chain employs TRBV6-5 and TRBJ1-2, with a weak D call TRBD1 (5 bases). V was cut by 4 bases and J by 6 bases, with 21 bases left in between. The CDR3 spans 16 residues. The germline V gene encodes CDR1 MNHEY and CDR2 SVGAGI. The CDR3 sequence is CASSSISVLRGDGYTF. The CDR3 coding sequence is TGTGCCAGCAGTTCTATTTCGGTCCTAAGGGGAGATGGCTACACCTTC.

Many counts were recorded for this clonotype. The chain carries TRBV12-3 or TRBV12-4 and TRBJ2-4, with a tentative D call TRBD1 (6 bases). V lost 7 bases and J 8 bases, leaving 12 bases between the germline ends. The CDR3 covers 12 residues. CDR3: CASNRGGYIQYF. CDR3 nucleotides: TGTGCCAGCAATAGAGGGGGTTACATTCAGTACTTC.

This clonotype was seen at least ten times. V is TRBV25-1 and J is TRBJ2-7; TRBD1 or TRBD2 may be the D gene (5 bases each). V was pared by 3 bases and J by 5 bases, with 11 bases between. This CDR3 has 13 amino acids. CDR1 and CDR2 (germline): MGHDK, SYGVNS. DNA for the CDR3: TGTGCCAGCAGTGATCAGGGACGCCACGAGCAGTACTTC. Translating it yields CASSDQGRHEQYF.

This clonotype was seen repeatedly, ten times or more. The chain has TRBV20-1 and TRBJ1-4, with 8 bases aligning to TRBD1. CDR1 DFQATT and CDR2 SNEGSKA come from the germline V gene (reference sequence). This CDR3 region has 16 residues. The junction had 14 bases not matched to a gene; V was cut back by 6 bases and J by 5 bases. The chain's CDR3 is CSARGQGAGKNEKLFF. The CDR3 DNA reads TGCAGTGCCCGGGGGCAGGGGGCGGGGAAAAATGAAAAACTGTTTTTT.

This clonotype was detected only once. This could be a read error, since a much larger clone is one nucleotide away. CDR3 DNA: TGCAGCGCGGGAGGGACTAGCGCCTCCTTCGAGCAGTACTTC. Protein: CSAGGTSASFEQYF. The rearrangement links TRBV29-1 to TRBJ2-7; TRBD2 agrees at 10 bases. Germline lookup yields CDR1 SQVTM and CDR2 ANQGSEA. The CDR3 extends over 14 amino acids.

This clonotype has at least ten counts. The V and J genes are TRBV7-9 and TRBJ1-1; D remains unclear. CDR1 SEHNR and CDR2 FQNEAQ come from the germline V gene (reference sequence). This CDR3 has 14 residues. The V and J ends lost 6 bases and 6 bases respectively, with 17 bases between them. The CDR3 DNA is TGTGCCAGCAGTCAAAATTTGGCGGCTCCTGAAGCTTTCTTT. This codes for CASSQNLAAPEAFF.

This clonotype was observed a few times. Compared with germline, one end of the junction differs, possibly owing to a read error. The CDR3 loop reads CASSPSSQGVDTQYF. The CDR3 nucleotides read TGTGCTAGCAGCCCTTCGTCCCAGGGGGTAGATACGCAGTATTTT. The chain carries TRBV7-7 and TRBJ2-3; 7 bases match TRBD1. CDR1 is SSHAT, CDR2 FNYEAQ, per germline (reference sequence). The CDR3 length is 15 residues.

This clonotype has only a few counts. This sequence joins TRBV19 and TRBJ2-7; D may be TRBD2 (5 bases). Trimming cost V 8 bases and J 2 bases, with 19 bases left between them. The germline V gene encodes CDR1 LNHDA and CDR2 SQIVND (reference sequence). The CDR3 has 15 residues. The CDR3 DNA reads as TGTGCCAGTTCTCGCAGAGCGGACCGAGCCTACGAGCAGTACTTC. Amino acids: CASSRRADRAYEQYF.

Only a few counts were recorded for this clonotype. V and J are TRBV19 and TRBJ2-7; D is unresolved. The germline CDR1 and CDR2 sequences are LNHDA and SQIVND (reference sequence). The V end was cut by 5 bases, the J end by 7 bases, with 12 bases between. The CDR3 sequence is 12 residues long. This chain's CDR3 is CASSRTPQEQYF. The CDR3 DNA is TGTGCCAGTAGTCGCACCCCCCAGGAGCAGTACTTC.

This clonotype appeared many times. The chain combines TRBV5-6 with TRBJ1-2; TRBD1 might be the D (6 bases). CDR3 length: 12 amino acids. Trimming left V 2 bases short and J 13 bases short, with 15 bases between. Germline lookup yields CDR1 SGHDT and CDR2 YYEEEE. CDR3 sequence reads: CASSFSQGVSTF. The DNA for the CDR3 is TGTGCCAGCAGCTTCTCACAGGGAGTCTCCACCTTC.

This clonotype was detected ten times or more. This chain links TRBV18 with TRBJ2-7; the D is unclear. This CDR3 contains 13 residues. With 0 bases removed from V and 2 bases from J, the gap between germline ends came to 5 bases. Germline values: CDR1 KGHSH, CDR2 LQKENI. CDR3 protein: CASSPPLTYEQYF. Here the CDR3 DNA reads TGTGCCAGCTCACCACCTCTTACCTACGAGCAGTACTTC.

This clonotype occurred many times. The V gene is TRBV6-5, the J gene TRBJ1-1, with D possibly TRBD1 on 6 matching bases. Germline-derived CDR1 and CDR2 are MNHEY and SVGAGI. Trimming left V 5 bases short and J 4 bases short, with 20 bases between. This CDR3 has 16 residues. The CDR3: CASSRAWGLDGTEAFF. CDR3 DNA sequence: TGTGCCAGCAGTAGGGCCTGGGGGCTGGACGGCACTGAAGCTTTCTTT.

In this sample, this clonotype turned up many times. J is TRBJ2-1 and V is TRBV20-1; 15 bases map to TRBD2. V was pared by 5 bases and J by 0 bases, with 8 bases of the junction left unmatched. In germline, CDR1 is DFQATT, CDR2 SNEGSKA (reference sequence). The CDR3 runs 18 residues. The CDR3 is CSAPRTSGRANSYNEQFF. CDR3 nucleotides: TGCAGTGCTCCTAGGACTAGCGGGAGGGCTAACTCCTACAATGAGCAGTTCTTC.

This clonotype was seen many times. The V gene is TRBV6-5, the J gene TRBJ1-1; D is unclear. The CDR3 is 14 residues long. In germline, CDR1 is MNHEY, CDR2 SVGAGI. V gave up 1 base and J gave up 1 base, with 7 bases separating them. This CDR3 reads CASSYYTPNTEAFF. CDR3 coding DNA: TGTGCCAGCAGTTACTATACGCCGAACACTGAAGCTTTCTTT.

The V and J genes are TRBV6-1 and TRBJ2-1; D not resolved. Germline values: CDR1 MNHNS, CDR2 SASEGT. The CDR3 spans 12 residues. Trimming took off 6 bases at V and 6 bases at J, with 9 bases between the two ends. CDR3 in DNA: TGTGCCAGCAGGGTCTTGAGCAATGAGCAGTTCTTC. Protein: CASRVLSNEQFF.

Many counts were recorded for this clonotype. V usage is TRBV4-1 and J usage is TRBJ2-7; TRBD2 aligns across 8 bases. The V and J ends lost 3 bases and 0 bases, in that order; junction bases with no gene match: 1. This CDR3 has 14 residues. Germline V gives CDR1 MGHRA, CDR2 YSYEKL. CDR3 sequence: CASSHGTSSYEQYF. For the CDR3, the DNA is TGCGCCAGCAGCCATGGGACTAGCTCCTACGAGCAGTACTTC.

This clonotype was seen many times. The chain carries TRBV7-2 and TRBJ2-7; D may match TRBD1 or TRBD2 (5 bases each). CDR3 length: 12 residues. The V end lost 1 base, the J end lost 9 bases, and 10 bases lay between the germline ends. Germline V CDR1 and CDR2: SGHTA, FQGNSA. CDR3 protein: CASSLDGAGQYF. The CDR3 DNA sequence: TGTGCCAGCAGCTTAGACGGGGCAGGGCAGTACTTC.

This clonotype has ten or more counts. CDR3 sequence: CASAPGRGEQYF. Here the CDR3 DNA reads TGTGCCAGCGCGCCCGGGCGCGGCGAGCAGTACTTC. The rearrangement uses TRBV11-2 and TRBJ2-7, with unresolved D. The CDR3 runs to 12 residues. CDR1 is SGHAT, CDR2 FQNNGV, per germline. The ends were cut back, 8 bases at V and 6 bases at J, with 14 bases in the middle. The complete variable domain, with remaining parts taken from reference TRBV11-2 and TRBJ2-7, reads EAGVAQSPRYKIIEKRQSVAFWCNPISGHATLYWYQQILGQGPKLLIQFQNNGVVDDSQLPKDRFSAERLKGVDSTLKIQPAKLEDSAVYLCASAPGRGEQYFGPGTRLTVT.

In this sample, this clonotype turned up a few times. J is TRBJ2-7 and V is TRBV7-2; D uncertain. The V and J ends lost 5 bases and 5 bases respectively, with 7 bases between them. CDR1 and CDR2 from the germline V gene are SGHTA and FQGNSA. This CDR3 has 11 residues. The CDR3 spells CASSPLNEQYF. CDR3 DNA sequence: TGTGCCAGCAGCCCCCTTAACGAGCAGTACTTC.